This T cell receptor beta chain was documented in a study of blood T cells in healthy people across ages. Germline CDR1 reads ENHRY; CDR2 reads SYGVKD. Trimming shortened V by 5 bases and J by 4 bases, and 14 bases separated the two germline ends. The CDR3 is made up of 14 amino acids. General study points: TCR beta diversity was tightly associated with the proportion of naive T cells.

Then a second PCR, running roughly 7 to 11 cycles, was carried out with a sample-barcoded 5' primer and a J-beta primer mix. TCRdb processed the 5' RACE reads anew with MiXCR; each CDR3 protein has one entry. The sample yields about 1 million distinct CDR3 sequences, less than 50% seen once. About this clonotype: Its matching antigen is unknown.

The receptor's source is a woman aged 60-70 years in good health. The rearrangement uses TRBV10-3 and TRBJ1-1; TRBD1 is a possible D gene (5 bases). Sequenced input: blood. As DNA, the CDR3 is TGTGCCATCAGTTTGATGGGGCCTGGCACTGAAGCTTTCTTT. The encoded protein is CAISLMGPGTEAFF.